This record looks at one TCR beta chain sequence and its context. What it binds is unknown. Treatment defined: approximately 18 received Ad26.COV2.S at low or high dose, single or two shots; several received placebo; per-sample allocation not given. Specimen acquisition occurred on day 63 following the initial vaccine or placebo injection. In Boston, the donor was an adult between 18-55 years of age. The sample belongs to a study of Ad26.COV2.S vaccination and SARS-CoV-2 variants. The study, taken as a whole, reports: While placebo recipients had lower spike-specific TCR breadth, vaccine recipients had more.

Germline lookup yields CDR1 LGHNT and CDR2 FRNRAP. Trimming left V 4 bases short and J 8 bases short, with 11 bases between. CDR3 length: 12 residues. The protocol was immunoSEQ multiplex PCR, while the TCRdb copy is restricted to in-frame clones and leaves out a portion. Of 300,000 to 400,000 clones in the sample, roughly 90% are singletons; the top ten hold around 5.5%. The clonotype was recovered from a person between 18 and 65 years old who received the Ad26.COV2.S COVID-19 vaccine or a placebo. Sequencing used peripheral blood, obtained in a trial of Ad26.COV2.S vaccine versus placebo. The V and J genes are TRBV12-5 and TRBJ1-1, with a weak D call TRBD1 (5 bases). Here the CDR3 reads CASGSWAGEAFF. The CDR3 nucleotides read TGTGCTAGTGGTTCTTGGGCAGGGGAAGCTTTCTTT.